This TCR beta chain is drawn from a study of blood T cell repertoires in COVID-19 (dated by TCRdb to 2019 to 2021). Concerning the study at large: Samples covering the acute and convalescent phases of COVID-19 were provided by collaborators in the United States, Italy and Spain. The prospective study material was composed of cDNA or gDNA derived from T cells, B-cell-depleted T cells, or PBMCs. The dataset comprised deeply sampled blood TCRbeta repertoires from subjects exposed to, actively infected with, or recovered from COVID-19. The repertoires were made available in a free public database intended to serve as a resource for research on the immune response to SARS-CoV-2. Samples were obtained from the ongoing ImmuneRACE study (first 160 participants) and from about 1,300 subjects provided by 6 global collaborators. A de-identified subject ID, COVID-19 status, age in years and sex were almost always included in the sample metadata. Where available, HLA class I and class II types were taken from metadata supplied by the sample provider and were not determined by assay-based typing.

TCRbeta CDR3 regions were amplified from genomic DNA by means of the immunoSEQ Assay, a bias-controlled multiplex PCR. As for how the authors treated the data: The number of nucleated cells in each sample was estimated by amplification of reference gene primers within the assay. To quantify the absolute abundance of each unique TCRbeta CDR3 rearrangement, sequence reads were collapsed and filtered. For each sample, productive Simpson clonality was calculated by taking the square root of Simpson's diversity index across productive rearrangements. The table comes from immuneACCESS by way of TCRdb, which keeps in-frame sequences with V and J called. Part of the clones is missing from these tables; in studies checked, under half for an unresolved V gene and the rest for unknown reasons. Clonal size and the V and J genes are those of that table, whereas D and trimming came from the DNA. This sample has approximately 110,000 clones in its table, and about 88% of those were observed once. The ten largest account for 7.5% to 9.5% of the sample.

For this clone: Its antigen remains undetermined. Base qualities are missing; no much larger clone stands one base away.

Samples from volunteer blood donors who had recovered from COVID-19 were contributed by a second Seattle source. Each collaborating institution followed its own protocols to collect whole blood in K2EDTA tubes. For TCRbeta analysis, collaborators shipped samples in one of three forms: frozen whole blood, isolated PBMCs, or DNA extracted from either of those sample types. The junction shows trimming of 3 bases on V and 0 bases on J, plus 12 bases between the germline ends. The CDR1 and CDR2 encoded by the germline V gene are SGHAT and FQNNGV. Measured from the cysteine to the phenylalanine, the CDR3 is 16 residues long. CDR3 DNA only is kept here, 48 bases in frame from base 1. On the study overall, not on this receptor specifically: The quantity of clinical and demographic metadata differed by source and by participant and was supplied without curation.

The sample comprised peripheral blood. The sequence is built from TRBV11-2 and TRBJ2-1; tentative D gene TRBD2, with 6 bases matching. The receptor was derived from a woman in her 70s who had recovered from COVID-19. At the DNA level, the sequence is TGTGCCAGCAGCTTTCGGGGAGGTCGCTCCTACAATGAGCAGTTCTTC. This translates into CASSFRGGRSYNEQFF.